This T cell receptor (beta chain) came from a study of OX40 agonist ivuxolimab in advanced cancers. In the study overall: The dose of intravenous ivuxolimab that patients received every 2 weeks ranged from 0.01 to 10 mg/kg. Treatment received earlier with anti-PD-1, anti-PD-L1 or anti-CTLA-4 agents was allowed, and more than 30% had some.

Repertoires were generated with immunoSEQ multiplex PCR, while TCRdb's copy carries only in-frame clones and drops some. The table lists about 39,000 clones, approximately 90% of them singletons. Germline V gene data show CDR1 as MGHDK and CDR2 as SYGVNS. The trim removed 4 bases at V and 3 bases at J, leaving 2 bases unmatched. The CDR3 is 15 amino acids. The sequenced sample was CD4+ or CD8+ T cells sorted from blood, obtained in a trial of the OX40 agonist ivuxolimab. This TCR came from an adult with an advanced solid tumor such as melanoma, head and neck, liver or kidney cancer. The rearrangement joins TRBV25-1 to TRBJ2-5, with TRBD2 matching 13 bases. CDR3 sequence: CASSAGTSGKETQYF. The CDR3 DNA reads as TGTGCCAGCAGTGCCGGGACTAGCGGGAAAGAGACCCAGTACTTC.